This T cell receptor (beta chain) was sequenced for a study of T cells in Graves' hyperthyroidism and ophthalmopathy (dated by TCRdb to between 2018 and 2021). At the level of the whole study: To identify TCR V-J signatures that set the groups apart, the researchers used a discovery cohort of 90 to 100 patients, made up of 40 to 45 with Graves' ophthalmopathy and approximately 57 with stable Graves' hyperthyroidism. The roughly 91 discovery patients were randomly divided into training and test sets at a 7:3 ratio. Prospective prediction of ophthalmopathy was tested in an independent validation cohort of under 20 hyperthyroidism patients and 15 to 17 patients who later progressed to ophthalmopathy. TCR Vbeta CDR3 sequencing of 130 to 150 peripheral blood samples (roughly 43 ophthalmopathy, 75 to 85 hyperthyroidism and around 17 progressor patients) is reported in the paper. The study also compared thyroid tissue and blood T-cell repertoires from about 6 Graves' hyperthyroidism patients. Following sampling, methimazole starting at 30 mg daily was given to hyperthyroidism patients, and high-dose intravenous methylprednisolone was given to ophthalmopathy patients. What the authors observed across the whole study: In validation, progression to ophthalmopathy was predicted by the model with nearly 71% sensitivity and roughly 76% specificity, a median of approximately 6.5 months before onset. A model built on a 13 V-J signature distinguished ophthalmopathy from stable hyperthyroidism, reaching around 90% sensitivity and around 81% specificity in cross-validation and 80%/75% in testing. No statistical method was used to fix the sample size in advance, and group allocation was not hidden from the investigators. Blood samples also contained most of the expanded thyroid clonotypes (frequency above 0.001), which suggests that blood repertoires may reflect thyroid immune responses.

On this clonotype itself: Its cognate antigen has yet to be identified. No quality values exist for individual bases; no much larger clone is one base distant.

Amplification of TCR beta CDR3 regions was carried out from RNA transcripts. The TCR CDR3 was subjected to a first round of RT-PCR using the HTBI primer set and the Qiagen OneStep RT-PCR kit. Libraries were constructed in a second round of multiplex PCR, after which size selection and purification were carried out. The libraries were sequenced on an Illumina HiSeq2000 using paired-end 100 bp reads. Per the source publication's procedure: SOAPnuke was used to process the raw data, with reads discarded if the reads contained adapters or uncalled bases, had a mean Phred below 15, or lacked an exact constant-primer or identifier match. High-quality paired reads were merged using COPE v1.2.5, and each unique nucleotide sequence was defined as a clonotype. Clonotypes were aligned to IMGT TRBV, TRBD and TRBJ reference segments using MiTCR v1.1. Only V-J combinations with frequency above 0.0001, covering approximately 99% of repertoires, were analysed. The TCS score was defined as F50 (clonal expansion) divided by E x V (chaos), with BLOSUM62-based TCRdist calculated between CDR3 peptides within each V-J. Welch's t-statistics and random forest reduced fewer than 550 V-J features to some 14, which were used in a naive Bayes classifier (R e1071). Thyroid-blood repertoire similarity was quantified with the Morisita-Horn index. TCRdb itself trimmed the public reads at Q25 with fastp, ran MiXCR and retained productive beta chains. CDR3 protein duplicates are merged, each entry listing the most common genes and DNA. These V and J calls rely on TCRdb rather than the paper's analysis. The sample yields approximately 510,000 distinct CDR3 sequences; 40% to 55% were counted once. The top ten clones comprise roughly 45% of the sample.

The CDR3 spans 14 residues, from the cysteine through the phenylalanine. The entry retains the CDR3 DNA only, 42 bases that are in frame from base 1. Trimming costs V 5 bases and J 5 bases, and their ends lie 13 bases apart. Exclusion was applied to patients with uncontrolled infections, other autoimmune diseases, pregnancy or lactation. Diagnoses were based on clinical symptoms, serum thyroxine and TRAb, thyroid ultrasound and orbital computed tomography. Total RNA was extracted with Trizol reagent, and quality was checked on an Agilent 2100 Bioanalyzer. The sequence links TRBV12-3 or TRBV12-4 to TRBJ1-5; no D gene can be assigned with confidence. The sample taken for sequencing was peripheral blood or thyroid tissue (not recorded which). This clonotype was sampled from an adult woman with Graves' disease, either hyperthyroidism or ophthalmopathy (not recorded which). The DNA sequence is given as TGTGCCAGCAGTCGGGGAAGTCGGTATCAGCCCCAGCATTTT. Its protein product is CASSRGSRYQPQHF.